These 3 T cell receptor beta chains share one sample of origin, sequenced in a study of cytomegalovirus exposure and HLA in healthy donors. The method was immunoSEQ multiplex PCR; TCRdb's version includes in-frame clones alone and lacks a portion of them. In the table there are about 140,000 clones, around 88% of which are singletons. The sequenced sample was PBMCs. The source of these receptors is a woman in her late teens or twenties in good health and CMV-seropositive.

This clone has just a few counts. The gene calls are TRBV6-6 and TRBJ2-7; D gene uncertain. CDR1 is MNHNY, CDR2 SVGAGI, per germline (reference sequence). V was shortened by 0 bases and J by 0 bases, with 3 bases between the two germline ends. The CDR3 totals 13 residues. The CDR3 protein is CASSYSSSYEQYF. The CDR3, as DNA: TGTGCCAGCAGTTACTCCAGCTCCTACGAGCAGTACTTC.

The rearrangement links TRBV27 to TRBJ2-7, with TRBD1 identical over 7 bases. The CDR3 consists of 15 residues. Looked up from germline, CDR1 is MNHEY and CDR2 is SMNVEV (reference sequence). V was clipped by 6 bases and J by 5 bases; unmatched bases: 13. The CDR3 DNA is TGTGCCAGCAGACAGCGAGGGACAGATCTCCACGAGCAGTACTTC. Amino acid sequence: CASRQRGTDLHEQYF.

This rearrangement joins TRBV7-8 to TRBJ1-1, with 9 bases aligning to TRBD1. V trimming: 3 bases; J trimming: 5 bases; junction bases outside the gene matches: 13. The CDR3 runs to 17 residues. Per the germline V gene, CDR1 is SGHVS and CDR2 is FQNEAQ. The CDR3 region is CASSFLHRGRRSTEAFF. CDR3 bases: TGTGCCAGCAGCTTCCTTCACAGGGGGCGTCGTTCAACTGAAGCTTTCTTT. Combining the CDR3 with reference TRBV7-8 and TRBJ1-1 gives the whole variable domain GAGVSQSPRYKVAKRGQDVALRCDPISGHVSLFWYQQALGQGPEFLTYFQNEAQLDKSGLPSDRFFAERPEGSVSTLKIQRTQQEDSAVYLCASSFLHRGRRSTEAFFGQGTRLTVV.